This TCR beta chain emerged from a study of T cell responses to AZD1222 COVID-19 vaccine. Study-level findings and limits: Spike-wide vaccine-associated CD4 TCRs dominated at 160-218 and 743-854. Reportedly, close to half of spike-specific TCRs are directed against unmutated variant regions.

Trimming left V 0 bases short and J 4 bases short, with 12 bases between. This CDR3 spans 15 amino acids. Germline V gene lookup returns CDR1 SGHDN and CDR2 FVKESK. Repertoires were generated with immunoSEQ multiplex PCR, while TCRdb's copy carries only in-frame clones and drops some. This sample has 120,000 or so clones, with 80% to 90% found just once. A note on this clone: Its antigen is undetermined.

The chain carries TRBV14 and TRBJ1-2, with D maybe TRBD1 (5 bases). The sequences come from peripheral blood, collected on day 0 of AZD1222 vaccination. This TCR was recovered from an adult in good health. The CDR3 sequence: CASSQDLKGTYGYTF. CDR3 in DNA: TGTGCCAGCAGCCAAGATCTTAAGGGGACCTATGGCTACACCTTC.